This T cell receptor (beta chain) derives from a study of shared clonotypes between healthy human individuals. Germline V gene sequence: CDR1 SGHDN, CDR2 FVKESK. V gave up 5 bases and J gave up 4 bases; unmatched junction bases: 9. CDR3 length: 16 amino acids. Notes on this clone: Its antigen is not identified.

Study observations and caveats: Having only a few donors restricted how much genetic and exposure-history diversity was captured.

Memory CD4+ cells were the fraction left after CD45RA+ naive selection. Study processing details: Filtering differed, since immunoSEQ gave only junction sequences and no quality scores. Sequencing was performed with immunoSEQ multiplex PCR; in TCRdb, only in-frame clones are kept and a portion is missing. V, J and clone size were drawn from that table, and D and trimming were deduced from the DNA. The sample holds millions of clones, approximately 95% seen once. The chain employs TRBV14 and TRBJ2-2, with 8 bases fitting TRBD1. This clonotype was sampled from a young man in good health. Some clones in this sample may be carry-over from other donors' samples. The material sequenced was naive CD4+ T cells from PBMCs. Indicated subset: CD45RA+ positively selected. DNA of the CDR3: TGTGCCAGCAGCTTACGACAGGGGACTGGCACCGGGGAGCTGTTTTTT. This codes for CASSLRQGTGTGELFF.